This T cell receptor (beta chain) was found in a study of cytotoxic CD8 clonotypes in ibrutinib-treated CLL. Study as a whole: Of the patients, around 12 were relapsed/refractory, some 15 treatment-naive and about 17 IGHV unmutated. Treatment had run for a median roughly 13 months, range 6 to 36, when response samples were taken.

Cryopreserved PBMCs yielded approximately 1.9 micrograms of genomic DNA for TCR beta libraries. Only in-frame clones appear in the TCRdb table, and some are missing; sequencing was by immunoSEQ multiplex PCR. The data contain 150,000 or so clones, 65% to 85% of them singletons. Details on this clone: What it binds is not known.

Findings of the study overall: Clonality climbed at ibrutinib response, then dropped toward baseline at progression.

This receptor was identified in a human donor with chronic lymphocytic leukemia. The sequenced sample was PBMCs, obtained after 36 months of ibrutinib treatment.

DNA of the CDR3: TGCGCCAGCAGCCAAAGGTCACTATCCACCCCAGCGGATACGCAGTATTTT. Translating gives CASSQRSLSTPADTQYF. This sequence joins TRBV4-1 and TRBJ2-3; D remains unclear. The CDR3 is made up of 17 amino acids. CDR1 and CDR2 (germline): MGHRA, YSYEKL. V lost 2 bases and J lost 6, with 21 bases in between.